This T cell receptor (beta chain) derives from a study of a mutant IDH1 vaccine in newly diagnosed glioma. Looking at the study overall: The first vaccination came 4-6 weeks after radiotherapy alone, or with temozolomide cycles. Sex among treated patients split 62.5% male, about 40% female; mean age was approximately 38 years. Study conclusions and caveats: Overall, 80% to 95% of patients had vaccine-induced immune responses.

Produced via immunoSEQ multiplex PCR; TCRdb's table is partial and in-frame only. The sample lists fewer than 100,000 clones, around 90% seen once, with 0.55% to 0.65% in the top ten. CDR3 size: 12 residues. Trimming stripped 7 bases from V and 8 bases from J, with 12 bases between. Looked up from germline, CDR1 is MDHEN and CDR2 is SYDVKM. Time point indicated: week 5, during vaccination. What each vaccine dose contained was 300 ug of mutant IDH1 20-mer peptide, accompanied by topical imiquimod. Newly diagnosed WHO grade 3 or 4 IDH1-mutant, ATRX-lost astrocytomas were identified in the donors. About this clone itself: What it recognizes is unknown.

The origin of this receptor is a woman aged 50 to 60 with glioma. The rearrangement uses TRBV28 and TRBJ2-1; no clear D. Sequencing was performed on PBMCs, taken from a glioma patient whose treatment included an IDH1 peptide vaccine. In DNA form, the CDR3 reads TGTGCCAGCACCCCAAGCTGGGATGAGCAGTTCTTC. Translation gives CASTPSWDEQFF.